Below, one TCR beta chain is given with its context. What it binds is not known. Data came from immunoSEQ multiplex PCR; TCRdb stores just in-frame clones and leaves some out. The sample shows some 250,000 clones, about 90% of them seen only once. The data were obtained in a study of cytomegalovirus exposure and HLA in healthy donors. Germline V gene data show CDR1 as SGDLS and CDR2 as YYNGEE. The ends were cut back, 0 bases at V and 5 bases at J, with 17 bases in the middle. This CDR3 region has 16 residues. Overall study findings and caveats: Reportedly, diagnosis of cytomegalovirus status by the classifier showed high specificity and sensitivity.

The sequenced material came from PBMCs. The TCR sequence derives from a woman in her 30s in good health and CMV-seronegative. The chain employs TRBV9 and TRBJ2-5; weak D call: TRBD1 (5 bases). The CDR3: CASSVGGVGLGETQYF. The CDR3 nucleotides read TGTGCCAGCAGCGTAGGAGGCGTGGGGCTAGGGGAGACCCAGTACTTC.